Below, 30 T cell receptor beta chains from the same sample are listed, as sequenced in a study of shared clonotypes between healthy human individuals. Terminally differentiated effector memory CD45RA+ cells were left out of the naive CD8 fraction, which was CD45RO-negative and positively selected for CCR7. Libraries were prepared by immunoSEQ multiplex PCR; TCRdb keeps only in-frame clonotypes and omits some of them. In the table there are 2 million to 2.5 million clones, approximately 94% of which are singletons. The source material was naive CD8+ T cells from PBMCs. These TCRs come from a man aged 18 to 29 in good health. Some clones in this sample may be carry-over from other donors' samples.

This clone was recorded once. The rearrangement links TRBV27 to TRBJ2-1; D may be TRBD1 or TRBD2 (5 bases each). This CDR3 comprises 14 residues. V shed 5 bases and J shed 4 bases, with 12 bases lying between them. Germline CDR1 reads MNHEY; CDR2 reads SMNVEV (reference sequence). The CDR3 bases are TGTGCCAGCAGTCCGGGTTGGGGGTACAATGAGCAGTTCTTC. This sequence encodes CASSPGWGYNEQFF.

The V and J genes are TRBV25-1 and TRBJ2-1, with D tentatively TRBD1 or TRBD2 (5 bases each). Germline CDR1 is MGHDK and CDR2 is SYGVNS. The CDR3 runs 15 residues. V gave up 2 bases and J gave up 4 bases, with 12 bases separating them. The CDR3 DNA follows: TGTGCCAGCAGTGAAGTGGGTGGGGGTTACAATGAGCAGTTCTTC. Protein product: CASSEVGGGYNEQFF. Full variable domain (rest looked up from reference TRBV25-1 and TRBJ2-1): EADIYQTPRYLVIGTGKKITLECSQTMGHDKMYWYQQDPGMELHLIHYSYGVNSTEKGDLSSESTVSRIRTEHFPLTLESARPSHTSQYLCASSEVGGGYNEQFFGPGTRLTVL.

About this clone itself: This CDR3 is also generated by other DNA sequences in the sample. The chain joins TRBV7-2 to TRBJ2-5; D uncertain. The CDR3 sequence is 12 residues long. The ends were cut back, 5 bases at V and 1 base at J, with 5 bases in the middle. The V gene's germline CDR1 is SGHTA and CDR2 FQGNSA. CDR3: CASSPRQETQYF. Written as DNA, the CDR3 is TGTGCCAGCAGCCCCCGCCAAGAGACCCAGTACTTC.

The V and J genes are TRBV25-1 and TRBJ1-5; tentatively, D is TRBD1 (6 bases). This CDR3 comprises 14 residues. CDR1 and CDR2 (germline): MGHDK, SYGVNS. The ends were cut back, 3 bases at V and 6 bases at J, with 12 bases in the middle. CDR3 sequence reads: CASSDTGFGQPQHF. CDR3 nucleotides: TGTGCCAGCAGTGATACAGGGTTCGGTCAGCCCCAGCATTTT.

J is TRBJ2-7 and V is TRBV5-5; D may match TRBD1 or TRBD2 (5 bases each). CDR3 length: 15 amino acids. Between the trimmed V and J ends, which lost 1 base and 3 bases, there was a span of 14 bases. Germline V CDR1 and CDR2: SGHKS, YYEKEE (reference sequence). This CDR3 is CASSLWPGPYYEQYF. CDR3 sequence (DNA): TGTGCCAGCAGCTTGTGGCCGGGACCTTACTACGAGCAGTACTTC. Full variable domain (rest looked up from reference TRBV5-5 and TRBJ2-7): DAGVTQSPTHLIKTRGQQVTLRCSPISGHKSVSWYQQVLGQGPQFIFQYYEKEERGRGNFPDRFSARQFPNYSSELNVNALLLGDSALYLCASSLWPGPYYEQYFGPGTRLTVT.

The rearrangement joins TRBV10-1 to TRBJ2-3, with D hard to call. From germline, CDR1 is WNHNN and CDR2 SYGVQD (reference sequence). Trimming left V 0 bases short and J 1 base short, with 5 bases between. The CDR3 length is 14 residues. For the CDR3, the DNA is TGCGCCAGCAGTGAGTCGGGCGGCACAGATACGCAGTATTTT. Protein: CASSESGGTDTQYF.

The chain links TRBV6-5 to TRBJ2-3; 7 positions agree with TRBD1. The germline CDR1 and CDR2 sequences are MNHEY and SVGAGI. The CDR3 covers 14 residues. V lost 8 bases and J lost 4; bases outside the gene matches: 9. CDR3 sequence reads: CASSGTDGADTQYF. DNA of the CDR3: TGTGCCAGCTCCGGGACAGATGGCGCAGATACGCAGTATTTT.

The V gene is TRBV7-9, the J gene TRBJ2-2; D could derive from TRBD1 or TRBD2 (6 bases each). CDR3 length: 14 residues. Germline CDR1 and CDR2: SEHNR and FQNEAQ (reference sequence). V was cut by 7 bases and J by 7 bases, with 16 bases left in between. CDR3 sequence (DNA): TGTGCCAGCAAGGGACTCCGAGGGGGCGGGGAGCTGTTTTTT. This gives the protein CASKGLRGGGELFF.

This clone occurred once. The chain has TRBV5-6 and TRBJ2-7; D call uncertain. Looked up from germline, CDR1 is SGHDT and CDR2 is YYEEEE. The CDR3 is 15 amino acids. V was pared by 3 bases and J by 2 bases, with 15 bases between. CDR3 in DNA: TGTGCCAGCAGCTCGGCCGGGTCAGAGACCTACGAGCAGTACTTC. Translation gives CASSSAGSETYEQYF.

The chain recombines TRBV5-8 with TRBJ2-4; no reliable D call. From germline, CDR1 is SGHTS and CDR2 YDEGEE. CDR3 length: 15 amino acids. V lost 4 bases and J lost 1, with 12 bases in between. The CDR3 reads CASSASSLAKNIQYF. The CDR3, as DNA: TGTGCCAGCAGCGCCAGCTCCCTGGCCAAAAACATTCAGTACTTC. Looking up the rest from reference TRBV5-8 and TRBJ2-4 gives the full variable domain: EAGVTQSPTHLIKTRGQQATLRCSPISGHTSVYWYQQALGLGLQFLLWYDEGEERNRGNFPPRFSGRQFPNYSSELNVNALELEDSALYLCASSASSLAKNIQYFGAGTRLSVL.

The CDR3, as DNA: TGTGCCATCAGTGAATCCCCAGGGGGCTCTGGAAACACCATATATTTT. It yields the protein CAISESPGGSGNTIYF. J is TRBJ1-3 and V is TRBV10-3; 7 bases fit TRBD1. The CDR3 covers 16 residues. Germline CDR1 ENHRY, CDR2 SYGVKD. V was clipped by 3 bases and J by 0 bases; unmatched bases: 5.

The count of this clone is one. The rearrangement links TRBV9 to TRBJ2-7, with D possibly TRBD1 on 6 matching bases. V was pared by 4 bases and J by 0 bases, with 14 bases between. The CDR3 loop spans 15 amino acids. Germline values: CDR1 SGDLS, CDR2 YYNGEE. CDR3 bases: TGTGCCAGCAGCCCCTCCGGACAGCTCTCCTACGAGCAGTACTTC. Translation: CASSPSGQLSYEQYF.

This chain connects TRBV6-1 to TRBJ1-5; D is unclear. V was shortened by 8 bases and J by 6 bases, with 14 bases between the two germline ends. Germline CDR1 and CDR2: MNHNS and SASEGT. This CDR3 has 13 residues. For the CDR3, the DNA is TGTGCCAGCGGGCTCTGGGTCGGTCAGCCCCAGCATTTT. Translated: CASGLWVGQPQHF.

This chain joins TRBV13 and TRBJ2-7, with 9 bases aligning to TRBD2. V lost 3 bases, J lost 0 bases, and 3 bases stayed unmatched. Germline-derived CDR1 and CDR2 are PRHDT and FYEKMQ (reference sequence). CDR3 length: 15 residues. DNA of the CDR3: TGTGCCAGCAGCTTTAATAGCGGGAGCTCCTACGAGCAGTACTTC. Its translation is CASSFNSGSSYEQYF.

The chain employs TRBV14 and TRBJ2-5; 15 nucleotides align to TRBD2. The trim removed 0 bases at V and 5 bases at J, leaving 13 bases unmatched. Germline lookup yields CDR1 SGHDN and CDR2 FVKESK. This CDR3 is 20 amino acids long. Here the CDR3 DNA reads TGTGCCAGCAGCCAAGATCCCTGGACTAGCGGGAGGGCCTCTTACGAGACCCAGTACTTC. Its translation is CASSQDPWTSGRASYETQYF.

The V call is TRBV30, the J call TRBJ2-2, with a weak D call TRBD1 (6 bases). CDR1 is GTSNPN, CDR2 SVGIG, per germline (reference sequence). V lost 0 bases and J 1 base, leaving 9 bases between the germline ends. The CDR3 runs to 15 residues. Here the CDR3 reads CAWSVRTVNTGELFF. CDR3 bases: TGTGCCTGGAGTGTAAGGACAGTGAACACCGGGGAGCTGTTTTTT.

The CDR3 coding sequence is TGTGCCAGCAGGGACAGATCCCCGGGCTACGAGCAGTACTTC. This gives the protein CASRDRSPGYEQYF. The genes are TRBV25-1 and TRBJ2-7; D may be TRBD1 (6 bases). Looked up from germline, CDR1 is MGHDK and CDR2 is SYGVNS. V dropped 6 bases and J dropped 3 bases, with 15 bases sitting between them. This CDR3 region has 14 residues.

The chain combines TRBV11-2 with TRBJ2-1; D gene ambiguous. Germline CDR1 SGHAT, CDR2 FQNNGV. CDR3 length: 16 amino acids. The V end was cut by 4 bases, the J end by 3 bases, with 16 bases between. As DNA, the CDR3 is TGTGCCAGCAGCTCGCTTACCGGGTTCCTCTACAATGAGCAGTTCTTC. It translates to CASSSLTGFLYNEQFF. Full variable domain (rest looked up from reference TRBV11-2 and TRBJ2-1): EAGVAQSPRYKIIEKRQSVAFWCNPISGHATLYWYQQILGQGPKLLIQFQNNGVVDDSQLPKDRFSAERLKGVDSTLKIQPAKLEDSAVYLCASSSLTGFLYNEQFFGPGTRLTVL.

V and J are TRBV19 and TRBJ2-2, with 7 bases identical to TRBD1. Germline values: CDR1 LNHDA, CDR2 SQIVND (reference sequence). Trimming took 4 bases from V and 0 from J; bases not matched to a gene: 5. This CDR3 has 16 amino acids. The chain's CDR3 is CASSTRTGSNTGELFF. CDR3 DNA: TGTGCCAGTAGTACTCGGACAGGATCGAACACCGGGGAGCTGTTTTTT. The full variable domain, completed using reference TRBV19 and TRBJ2-2, is DGGITQSPKYLFRKEGQNVTLSCEQNLNHDAMYWYRQDPGQGLRLIYYSQIVNDFQKGDIAEGYSVSREKKESFPLTVTSAQKNPTAFYLCASSTRTGSNTGELFFGEGSRLTVL.

V gene TRBV4-2 combines with J gene TRBJ2-1; 8 nucleotides align to TRBD2. Germline CDR1 is LGHNA and CDR2 is YNFKEQ. J lost 5 bases, V lost 1 base, and 4 bases had no gene match. The CDR3 is made up of 15 amino acids. This CDR3 is CASSQGAGGHNEQFF. CDR3 DNA: TGTGCCAGCAGCCAAGGGGCGGGAGGCCACAATGAGCAGTTCTTC.

In its sample, this clone was seen a few times. This chain uses TRBV7-8 with TRBJ1-1, with D possibly matching TRBD1 (6 bases). V lost 2 bases and J 4 bases, leaving 11 bases between the germline ends. This CDR3 is built from 14 residues. In germline, CDR1 is SGHVS, CDR2 FQNEAQ. The CDR3 sequence: CASSLRGATTEAFF. The CDR3 coding sequence is TGTGCCAGCAGCTTACGGGGGGCGACCACTGAAGCTTTCTTT. The complete variable domain, with remaining parts taken from reference TRBV7-8 and TRBJ1-1, reads GAGVSQSPRYKVAKRGQDVALRCDPISGHVSLFWYQQALGQGPEFLTYFQNEAQLDKSGLPSDRFFAERPEGSVSTLKIQRTQQEDSAVYLCASSLRGATTEAFFGQGTRLTVV.

V and J are TRBV29-1 and TRBJ2-2; D is undetermined. This CDR3 has 12 amino acids. The V end lost 7 bases, the J end lost 4 bases, and 10 bases lay between the germline ends. Per the germline V gene, CDR1 is SQVTM and CDR2 is ANQGSEA. DNA for the CDR3: TGCAGCGCGATCGGCGGCACCGGGGAGCTGTTTTTT. It translates to CSAIGGTGELFF.

The CDR3 bases are TGTGCCAGCAGCTCGAACAGGGGAGAGGACACTGAAGCTTTCTTT. Protein product: CASSSNRGEDTEAFF. V gene TRBV7-3 combines with J gene TRBJ1-1; TRBD1 agrees at 7 bases. V dropped 4 bases and J dropped 3; count of bases not matched to a gene: 8. Germline CDR1 SGHTA, CDR2 FQGTGA. The CDR3 has 15 residues.

V is TRBV30 and J is TRBJ2-3; 7 bases align to TRBD2. Trimming took 3 bases from V and 0 from J; bases not matched to a gene: 9. The CDR3 extends over 16 amino acids. CDR1 and CDR2 (germline): GTSNPN, SVGIG (reference sequence). This CDR3 reads CAWSRNGGSSTDTQYF. In DNA, the CDR3 is TGTGCCTGGAGCCGAAACGGGGGGAGCAGCACAGATACGCAGTATTTT.

This clone was detected only a few times. This chain uses TRBV27 with TRBJ1-1; TRBD1 is a possible D gene (5 bases). The germline gives CDR1 MNHEY, CDR2 SMNVEV (reference sequence). CDR3 length equals 15 residues. V gave up 1 base and J gave up 1 base, with 10 bases separating them. As DNA, the CDR3 is TGTGCCAGCAGTTTATTAGGGGACCAGAACACTGAAGCTTTCTTT. Protein sequence: CASSLLGDQNTEAFF.

This clone has only a few counts. The chain combines TRBV14 with TRBJ1-1; D is unclear. The CDR3 length is 13 residues. Trimming stripped 3 bases from V and 1 base from J, with 6 bases between. Germline CDR1 reads SGHDN; CDR2 reads FVKESK. This CDR3 reads CASSQVGNTEAFF. The CDR3 DNA sequence: TGTGCCAGCAGCCAGGTGGGGAACACTGAAGCTTTCTTT.

This chain connects TRBV7-9 to TRBJ2-7; 12 positions agree with TRBD2. With 4 bases clipped from V and 3 bases from J, the junction kept 10 bases outside the gene matches. Germline V CDR1 and CDR2: SEHNR, FQNEAQ (reference sequence). This CDR3 contains 17 residues. The CDR3 nucleotides are TGTGCCAGCAGCTCCACTGGGACTAGCGGGCCTTACTACGAGCAGTACTTC. Protein sequence: CASSSTGTSGPYYEQYF.

This chain links TRBV28 with TRBJ2-7; 8 bases are a match to TRBD2. Germline CDR1 and CDR2: MDHEN and SYDVKM. With 6 bases clipped from V and 6 bases from J, the junction kept 16 bases outside the gene matches. The CDR3 is made up of 16 amino acids. The CDR3 region is CASSPSGGRPIGEQYF. The CDR3 DNA reads as TGTGCCAGCAGCCCTTCCGGCGGGAGGCCGATCGGCGAGCAGTACTTC.

The genes are TRBV6-5 and TRBJ1-4, with D hard to call. CDR1 MNHEY and CDR2 SVGAGI come from the germline V gene. The CDR3 is made up of 14 amino acids. Trimming took 6 bases from V and 2 from J, leaving 10 bases between them. The CDR3 coding sequence is TGTGCCAGCAGCCAAATTGGTACTAATGAAAAACTGTTTTTT. Protein: CASSQIGTNEKLFF.

This chain links TRBV9 with TRBJ1-1; D possibly corresponds to TRBD1 (5 bases). CDR3 length equals 17 residues. V lost 4 bases to trimming and J lost 0 bases, with 19 bases between them. CDR1 SGDLS and CDR2 YYNGEE come from the germline V gene. The CDR3 is CASSPIPGDGVNTEAFF. As DNA, the CDR3 is TGTGCCAGCAGCCCAATCCCGGGGGATGGGGTGAACACTGAAGCTTTCTTT.